The 25 T cell receptor beta chains given below trace back to one sample, sequenced in a study of identical twins. TCRdb recomputed calls from the 5' RACE reads with MiXCR, one row per CDR3 protein. The sample shows about 700,000 distinct CDR3 sequences, 8.5% to 9.5% of them seen only once. The same data also contributed to another study, on yellow fever vaccine responses in identical twins.

The sequenced material came from PBMCs. All receptors derive from a woman younger than 30 in good health.

This clonotype was seen many times. The gene calls are TRBV20-1 and TRBJ2-1; TRBD2 agrees at 10 bases. From germline, CDR1 is DFQATT and CDR2 SNEGSKA (reference sequence). This CDR3 has 14 residues. With V trimmed by 6 bases and J by 4 bases, 6 bases remained unmatched. The CDR3 sequence is CSAPNSGRYNEQFF. CDR3 sequence (DNA): TGCAGTGCCCCAAATAGCGGGAGGTACAATGAGCAGTTCTTC.

The chain has TRBV6-7 and TRBJ1-1; tentative D call: TRBD1 (6 bases). TRBV6-7 is assigned to the ORF class and has an uncertain function. The length of the CDR3 is 13 residues. The V end lost 6 bases, the J end lost 7 bases, and 15 bases lay between the germline ends. Written as DNA, the CDR3 is TGTGCCAGCAGCTTCAGGGGTCTAGTTGAAGCTTTCTTT. Its translation is CASSFRGLVEAFF.

Ten or more counts support this clonotype. The germline gene is not matched at one end of the junction; a read error may be the cause. The rearrangement links TRBV4-3 to TRBJ2-1; no clear D. Germline V gives CDR1 LGHNA, CDR2 YSLEER. CDR3 length: 14 amino acids. The CDR3 nucleotides read TGCGCCAGCAGCCAAGAAGGCTCCTACGATGAGCAGTTCTTC. As protein: CASSQEGSYDEQFF.

The chain is built from TRBV14 and TRBJ2-7; D gene ambiguous. CDR1 and CDR2 from the germline V gene are SGHDN and FVKESK. Trimming left V 5 bases short and J 2 bases short, with 7 bases between. This CDR3 has 12 residues. CDR3 in amino acids: CASSVVPYEQYF. The CDR3 coding sequence is TGTGCCAGCAGCGTAGTACCCTACGAGCAGTACTTC.

This clonotype occurred many times. The chain is built from TRBV9 and TRBJ2-3; 10 positions agree with TRBD2. Trimming took 3 bases from V and 4 from J; bases not matched to a gene: 5. The CDR3 length is 15 residues. Germline-derived CDR1 and CDR2 are SGDLS and YYNGEE. CDR3 loop: CASSGKAGGPDTQYF. The CDR3 nucleotides read TGTGCCAGCAGCGGAAAAGCGGGGGGGCCAGATACGCAGTATTTT. The full variable domain, its missing parts supplied by reference TRBV9 and TRBJ2-3, is DSGVTQTPKHLITATGQRVTLRCSPRSGDLSVYWYQQSLDQGLQFLIQYYNGEERAKGNILERFSAQQFPDLHSELNLSSLELGDSALYFCASSGKAGGPDTQYFGPGTRLTVL.

This clonotype was picked up many times. The chain is built from TRBV6-2 or TRBV6-3 and TRBJ1-2; 7 nucleotides match TRBD1. Germline loops: CDR1 MNHEY, CDR2 SVGEGT. The CDR3 sequence is 14 residues long. The ends lost 4 bases at V and 10 bases at J; junction bases unmatched: 12. The CDR3 protein is CASSSDRAKRDYTF. DNA of the CDR3: TGTGCCAGCAGTTCTGACAGGGCGAAGCGGGACTACACCTTC.

This clonotype was seen many times. V gene TRBV6-5 combines with J gene TRBJ2-3, with D unresolved. This CDR3 has 12 amino acids. V lost 10 bases and J 6 bases, leaving 14 bases between the germline ends. Per germline, CDR1 MNHEY and CDR2 SVGAGI. CDR3 residues: CATASDGDTQYF. CDR3 DNA: TGTGCCACCGCTTCCGACGGGGATACGCAGTATTTT.

The V and J genes are TRBV29-1 and TRBJ1-1; perhaps TRBD1 as D (5 bases). The V end was cut by 4 bases, the J end by 7 bases, with 13 bases between. In germline, CDR1 is SQVTM, CDR2 ANQGSEA. The CDR3 length is 12 residues. CDR3 loop: CSVGEGRGEAFF. Written as DNA, the CDR3 is TGCAGCGTTGGAGAGGGGAGGGGTGAAGCTTTCTTT.

The table lists this clonotype with many counts. The chain has TRBV6-5 and TRBJ1-5; D gene unclear. Trimming left V 4 bases short and J 3 bases short, with 7 bases between. CDR3 length: 13 residues. Germline CDR1 is MNHEY and CDR2 is SVGAGI. The CDR3 DNA follows: TGTGCCAGCAGTTCTGGGGACAATCAGCCCCAGCATTTT. Amino acid sequence: CASSSGDNQPQHF.

There are a few counts of this clonotype. This chain links TRBV7-8 with TRBJ2-5, with TRBD2 matching 10 bases. V was clipped by 5 bases and J by 4 bases; unmatched bases: 16. CDR3 length: 18 residues. Germline V gene data show CDR1 as SGHVS and CDR2 as FQNEAQ. CDR3 nucleotide sequence: TGTGCCAGCAGCCCACCATGGGGGAGCGGGGGGGCGGGAGAGACCCAGTACTTC. As protein: CASSPPWGSGGAGETQYF.

The V call is TRBV27, the J call TRBJ2-2, with TRBD1 matching 8 bases. CDR3 size: 15 residues. CDR1 MNHEY and CDR2 SMNVEV come from the germline V gene (reference sequence). Germline trimming cut 3 bases from V and 4 bases from J; bases unmatched to any gene: 4. DNA of the CDR3: TGTGCCAGCAGTTTCCGGGACAGGCCCACCGGGGAGCTGTTTTTT. It codes for CASSFRDRPTGELFF.

This clonotype was seen just once. The chain combines TRBV4-1 with TRBJ2-1, with 10 nucleotides matching TRBD2. This CDR3 is 15 amino acids long. Trimming at V came to 0 bases and at J to 9 bases, leaving 5 bases not matched to a gene. CDR1 and CDR2 (germline): MGHRA, YSYEKL. CDR3 nucleotides: TGCGCCAGCAGCCAAGAGCCTAAGCGGGGGGGTGAGCAGTTCTTC. Translation: CASSQEPKRGGEQFF.

This clonotype showed up just a few times. The chain links TRBV5-6 to TRBJ2-7; no clear D. The germline V and J ends were trimmed by 3 bases and 6 bases, with 10 bases remaining between them. CDR1 SGHDT and CDR2 YYEEEE come from the germline V gene. This CDR3 comprises 12 residues. This chain's CDR3 is CASSYVRREQYF. The CDR3 nucleotides read TGTGCCAGCAGCTATGTACGGCGCGAGCAGTACTTC.

The chain recombines TRBV24-1 with TRBJ2-3, with 10 bases fitting TRBD2. The V gene end was trimmed by 3 bases and the J gene end by 4 bases; junction bases not matched to a gene: 6. Germline V gene lookup returns CDR1 KGHDR and CDR2 SFDVKD. The CDR3 is 16 amino acids. As DNA, the CDR3 is TGTGCCACCAGTGATGCCGGGACTAGCGACTCAGATACGCAGTATTTT. Its translation: CATSDAGTSDSDTQYF.

The rearrangement links TRBV3-1 to TRBJ2-7; tentative D call: TRBD2 (5 bases). CDR1 and CDR2 from the germline V gene are LGHDT and YNNKEL (reference sequence). V shed 0 bases and J shed 5 bases, with 14 bases lying between them. This CDR3 spans 15 amino acids. CDR3 DNA: TGTGCCAGCAGCCAAGATCCCGGGGAGTACAACGAGCAGTACTTC. The encoded protein is CASSQDPGEYNEQYF.

This rearrangement joins TRBV19 to TRBJ2-2; 7 bases are a match to TRBD1. Germline CDR1 reads LNHDA; CDR2 reads SQIVND (reference sequence). V shed 9 bases, J shed 3 bases, and the junction held 4 bases outside the gene matches. The CDR3 is 13 amino acids. This CDR3 reads CASLQGYTGELFF. CDR3 coding DNA: TGTGCCAGCTTACAGGGGTACACCGGGGAGCTGTTTTTT.

This clonotype was seen at least ten times. The chain has TRBV4-2 and TRBJ1-3; no reliable D call. Germline CDR1 and CDR2: LGHNA and YNFKEQ. This CDR3 is built from 13 residues. V was cut by 1 base and J by 3 bases, with 4 bases left in between. This CDR3 reads CASSQGRGNTIYF. The CDR3 nucleotides read TGTGCCAGCAGCCAAGGCCGTGGAAACACCATATATTTT.

In its sample, this clonotype was seen a few times. This chain joins TRBV6-1 and TRBJ2-2; TRBD1 might be the D (5 bases). The V and J ends lost 7 bases and 3 bases respectively, with 12 bases between them. CDR1 MNHNS and CDR2 SASEGT come from the germline V gene. The CDR3 totals 14 residues. The CDR3 region has the DNA TGTGCCAGCACCCGACAGTGGGACACCGGGGAGCTGTTTTTT. Translation gives CASTRQWDTGELFF.

J is TRBJ2-2 and V is TRBV5-1; 7 positions match TRBD1. Germline assignment: CDR1 SGHRS and CDR2 YFSETQ. V shed 7 bases and J 5 bases; nucleotides not matched to a gene: 11. This CDR3 has 15 residues. The CDR3 spells CASEPRGQGTGELFF. The CDR3 bases are TGCGCCAGCGAACCAAGGGGGCAGGGTACCGGGGAGCTGTTTTTT.

The chain uses TRBV7-8 and TRBJ2-3; D could derive from TRBD1 or TRBD2 (5 bases each). Deletions cut 3 bases from V and 1 base from J, with 11 bases between. This CDR3 has 15 residues. The germline CDR1 and CDR2 sequences are SGHVS and FQNEAQ. CDR3 loop: CASSFTGTGTDTQYF. CDR3 DNA: TGTGCCAGCAGCTTTACCGGGACGGGCACAGATACGCAGTATTTT. Filled out from reference TRBV7-8 and TRBJ2-3, the complete variable domain reads GAGVSQSPRYKVAKRGQDVALRCDPISGHVSLFWYQQALGQGPEFLTYFQNEAQLDKSGLPSDRFFAERPEGSVSTLKIQRTQQEDSAVYLCASSFTGTGTDTQYFGPGTRLTVL.

This clonotype was seen only a few times. V and J are TRBV7-2 and TRBJ2-2, with D perhaps given as TRBD1 or TRBD2 (6 bases each). The CDR3 extends over 15 amino acids. The V gene's germline CDR1 is SGHTA and CDR2 FQGNSA. V was clipped by 4 bases and J by 8 bases, with 17 bases between them. The CDR3 here is CASSSREWGAGELFF. DNA of the CDR3: TGTGCCAGCAGCTCCCGGGAGTGGGGGGCGGGGGAGCTGTTTTTT.

The genes are TRBV20-1 and TRBJ2-1, with 8 bases lining up with TRBD2. With 5 bases clipped from V and 0 bases from J, the junction kept 6 bases outside the gene matches. CDR3 length: 15 residues. CDR1 and CDR2 from the germline V gene are DFQATT and SNEGSKA (reference sequence). The chain's CDR3 is CSAQSSGVSYNEQFF. The CDR3, as DNA: TGCAGTGCTCAGAGTAGCGGGGTCTCCTACAATGAGCAGTTCTTC.

This chain links TRBV4-1 with TRBJ2-6; no definite D call. The V gene lost 4 bases and the J gene lost 0 bases, with 10 bases spanning the gap. The germline V gene encodes CDR1 MGHRA and CDR2 YSYEKL. This CDR3 contains 16 residues. The CDR3: CASSPSVISGANVLTF. The CDR3 DNA follows: TGCGCCAGCAGCCCGTCAGTAATCTCTGGGGCCAACGTCCTGACTTTC.

This clonotype was observed at least ten times. The chain is built from TRBV5-1 and TRBJ2-1; D uncertain. This CDR3 is built from 16 residues. Trimming shortened V by 0 bases and J by 2 bases, and 12 bases separated the two germline ends. The germline CDR1 and CDR2 sequences are SGHRS and YFSETQ. The CDR3 loop is CASSLVPEITYNEQFF. CDR3 nucleotides: TGCGCCAGCAGCTTGGTCCCCGAAATCACCTACAATGAGCAGTTCTTC.

This rearrangement joins TRBV19 to TRBJ2-1; maybe TRBD2 (6 bases). CDR3 length equals 14 residues. With 5 bases removed from V and 4 bases from J, the gap between germline ends came to 12 bases. CDR1 LNHDA and CDR2 SQIVND come from the germline V gene (reference sequence). The CDR3 is CASSRRERYNEQFF. The CDR3 DNA follows: TGTGCCAGTAGTCGCCGGGAGAGGTACAATGAGCAGTTCTTC.